This is a list of T cell receptor beta chains from one sample in a study of blood T cell repertoires in COVID-19. Data came from immunoSEQ multiplex PCR; TCRdb stores just in-frame clones and leaves some out. Altogether fewer than 200,000 clones are present, roughly 85% being singletons, with the ten largest covering roughly 8.9%. The sequencing input was PBMCs or T cells enriched from blood (not recorded which). These receptors were taken from a woman younger than 35 who had recovered from COVID-19. CDR3s leave out the opening cysteine and the closing phenylalanine or tryptophan. A D gene is named only where the DNA matches it firmly.

V,D,CDR3
TRBV2,NA,ASRADRLNTEAF
TRBV27,NA,ASSPGGHYGYT
TRBV7-9,TRBD1,ASSPTGGSYGYT
TRBV30,NA,AWSEGVQNTEAF
TRBV28,NA,ASSLFEREVS
TRBV2,TRBD2,ASSSLAGGTGELF
TRBV5-1,NA,ASSFHGRGYT
TRBV19,TRBD2,ASSIGWSGGSSYEQY
TRBV29-1,TRBD1,SVEGGQGGPSYEQY
TRBV6-5,NA,ASSYSLGGNTEAF
TRBV7-8,TRBD2,ASRRRLAGASSSYNEQF